The TCR beta chain under discussion was sequenced for a study of T cells in Graves' hyperthyroidism and ophthalmopathy. The CDR3 covers 14 residues. Germline V gene sequence: CDR1 LNHDA, CDR2 SQIVND (reference sequence). Trimming removed 8 bases from V and 0 bases from J; junction bases left unmatched: 2. This clonotype has more than one count but fewer than ten. TCR beta CDR3 regions were amplified from RNA. During a first-round RT-PCR of the TCR CDR3, the HTBI primer set was used. TCRdb re-analysed the multiplex PCR reads in MiXCR, keeping a single row per CDR3 protein. The table has approximately 530,000 distinct CDR3 sequences, nearly 20% seen once.

The chain has TRBV19 and TRBJ2-1; 9 bases line up with TRBD2. The source material was blood. The TCR was taken from a middle-aged man with Graves' ophthalmopathy. CDR3 bases: TGTGCCAGTGGTAGCGGGAGCTCCTACAATGAGCAGTTCTTC. It encodes CASGSGSSYNEQFF. Together with reference TRBV19 and TRBJ2-1, the CDR3 gives the full variable domain: DGGITQSPKYLFRKEGQNVTLSCEQNLNHDAMYWYRQDPGQGLRLIYYSQIVNDFQKGDIAEGYSVSREKKESFPLTVTSAQKNPTAFYLCASGSGSSYNEQFFGPGTRLTVL.